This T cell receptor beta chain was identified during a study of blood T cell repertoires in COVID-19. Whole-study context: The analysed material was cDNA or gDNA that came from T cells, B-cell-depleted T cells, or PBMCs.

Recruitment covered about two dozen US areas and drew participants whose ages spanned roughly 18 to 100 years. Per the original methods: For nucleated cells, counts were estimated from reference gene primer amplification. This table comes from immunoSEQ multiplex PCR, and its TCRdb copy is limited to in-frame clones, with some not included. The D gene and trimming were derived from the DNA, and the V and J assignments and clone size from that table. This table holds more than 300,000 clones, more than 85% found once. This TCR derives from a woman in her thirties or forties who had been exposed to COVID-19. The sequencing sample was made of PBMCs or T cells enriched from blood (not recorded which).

CDR3 amino acids: CASSYAASGGSYEQYF. CDR3 DNA: TGTGCCAGCAGTTACGCGGCTAGCGGGGGTTCCTACGAGCAGTACTTC. V and J are TRBV6-5 and TRBJ2-7; 10 nucleotides align to TRBD2. CDR3 length: 16 amino acids. Per germline, CDR1 MNHEY and CDR2 SVGAGI. V gave up 2 bases and J gave up 1 base; unmatched junction bases: 5.